Listed below are T cell receptor beta chains from one sample, sequenced in a study of T cell therapy after organ transplantation. Some clones are missing from TCRdb's copy, which holds only in-frame ones; the method was immunoSEQ multiplex PCR. The table has 20,000 or so clones, about 83% seen once. Their antigens are not known. The sample here was CD8+ T cells from blood, taken after autologous CMV-specific T cell therapy. Receptor source: a human patient who had received a solid organ transplant and had CMV disease. These T cells may partly come from the graft donor. Both conserved end residues are part of each CDR3. A D gene is named only where the DNA matches it firmly. Rows may omit the clone size; those that give it use once, few, many or a size class.

clone_size | j_call | v_call | d_call | cdr3_nt | cdr3_aa
NA | TRBJ2-7 | TRBV13 | NA | TGTGCCAGCAGCCCCGGCCCCTACGAGCAGTACTTC | CASSPGPYEQYF
NA | TRBJ1-6 | TRBV6-5 | NA | TGTGCCAGCAGTTACGTAGACAGGAGGTCACCCCTCCACTTT | CASSYVDRRSPLHF
NA | TRBJ2-1 | TRBV12-5 | TRBD1 | TGTGCTAGTGGTTTGATTGGGACAGGGGGGAATGAGCAGTTCTTC | CASGLIGTGGNEQFF
NA | TRBJ2-1 | TRBV5-1 | NA | TGCGCCAGCAGCTTGGTTACCTTAAATGAGCAGTTCTTC | CASSLVTLNEQFF
NA | TRBJ1-6 | TRBV5-4 | TRBD1 | TGTGCCAGCAGCCCCGGGACAGGGGGTTCACCCCTCCACTTT | CASSPGTGGSPLHF
NA | TRBJ2-7 | TRBV4-1 | NA | TGCGCTTCCGGGACGGATGCCCCCTACGAGCAGTACTTC | CASGTDAPYEQYF
NA | TRBJ1-5 | TRBV5-8 | NA | TGTGCCAGCAGCTTGGGTACGGGTTATCAGCCCCAGCATTTT | CASSLGTGYQPQHF
NA | TRBJ2-1 | TRBV4-3 | NA | TGCGCCAGCAGCCAAGTTGTCCGGGCCACGTTATCCTACAATGAGCAGTTCTTC | CASSQVVRATLSYNEQFF
NA | TRBJ2-7 | TRBV7-8 | NA | TGTGCCAGCAGCCTCAAGTACGAGCAGTACTTC | CASSLKYEQYF
NA | TRBJ2-7 | TRBV4-3 | NA | TGCGCCAGCAGCCAAGACCCCTACTACGAGCAGTACTTC | CASSQDPYYEQYF
NA | TRBJ2-7 | TRBV5-1 | NA | TGCGCCAGCAACCAGGGGTACGAGCAGTACTTC | CASNQGYEQYF
once | TRBJ2-4 | TRBV5-5 | NA | TGTGCCAGCAGCTTGGGGTCGATAGCCAAAAACATTCAGTACTTC | CASSLGSIAKNIQYF
NA | TRBJ1-2 | TRBV11-2 | TRBD1 | TGTGCCACGGAAAGCAGGGGGCGGAACTATGGCTACACCTTC | CATESRGRNYGYTF
NA | TRBJ2-5 | TRBV6-5 | NA | TGTGCCAGCAGTTACGGACCGCAGCAAGAGACCCAGTACTTC | CASSYGPQQETQYF
once | TRBJ1-4 | TRBV2 | TRBD1 | TGTGCCAGCAGGGGACAGGGGGCAGCTGGGAAACTGTTTTTT | CASRGQGAAGKLFF
NA | TRBJ1-5 | TRBV6-5 | NA | TGTGCCAGCAGTCCTGAAAATTTTCAGCCCCAGCATTTT | CASSPENFQPQHF
few | TRBJ1-5 | TRBV5-1 | TRBD1 | TGCGCCAGCAGCCTGACAGGGGGAACCAATCAGCCCCAGCATTTT | CASSLTGGTNQPQHF
NA | TRBJ2-1 | TRBV19 | TRBD2 | TGTGCCAGTAGTATGGGGGGACTAGCATACTACAATGAGCAGTTCTTC | CASSMGGLAYYNEQFF
NA | TRBJ1-5 | TRBV2 | NA | TGTGCCAGCACCGACCTGGGCAGGGACAATCAGCCCCAGCATTTT | CASTDLGRDNQPQHF
once | TRBJ1-1 | TRBV11-2 | NA | TGTGCCAGCAGCTTACAGGGGACTGAAGCTTTCTTT | CASSLQGTEAFF
NA | TRBJ2-7 | TRBV9 | TRBD1 | TGTGCCAGCAGCGCGGGGACAGGGATCTACGAGCAGTACTTC | CASSAGTGIYEQYF
NA | TRBJ2-5 | TRBV9 | TRBD1 | TGTGCCAGCAGCCCAGACCCCTCGACAGGGCAGGGAGAGACCCAGTACTTC | CASSPDPSTGQGETQYF
NA | TRBJ2-5 | TRBV19 | TRBD2 | TGTGCCAGTACCCCTAGGCTAGCGGGGGGAGAGACCCAGTACTTC | CASTPRLAGGETQYF
NA | TRBJ2-2 | TRBV7-6 | TRBD2 | TGTGCCAGCAGCTTATTTACTAGCGGGGCGAACACCGGGGAGCTGTTTTTT | CASSLFTSGANTGELFF